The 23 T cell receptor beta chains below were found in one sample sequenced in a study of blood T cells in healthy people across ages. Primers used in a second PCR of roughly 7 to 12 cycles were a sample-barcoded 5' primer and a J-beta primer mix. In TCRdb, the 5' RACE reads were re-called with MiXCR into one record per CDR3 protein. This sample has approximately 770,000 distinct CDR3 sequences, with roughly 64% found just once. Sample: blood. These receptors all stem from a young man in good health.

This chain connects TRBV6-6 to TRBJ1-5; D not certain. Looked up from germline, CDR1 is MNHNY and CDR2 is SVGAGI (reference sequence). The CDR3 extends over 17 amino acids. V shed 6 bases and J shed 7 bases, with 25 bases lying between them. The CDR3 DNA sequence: TGTGCCAGCAGCCCCTCACCGGAGGGAGGGTCGCGGCAGCCCCAGCATTTT. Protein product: CASSPSPEGGSRQPQHF.

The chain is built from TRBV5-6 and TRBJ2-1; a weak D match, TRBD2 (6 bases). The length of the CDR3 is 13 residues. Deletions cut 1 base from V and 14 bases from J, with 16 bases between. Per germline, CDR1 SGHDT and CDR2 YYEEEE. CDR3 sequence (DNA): TGTGCCAGCAGCTTGTTGGCGGGGACCTTCGAGTTCTTC. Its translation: CASSLLAGTFEFF.

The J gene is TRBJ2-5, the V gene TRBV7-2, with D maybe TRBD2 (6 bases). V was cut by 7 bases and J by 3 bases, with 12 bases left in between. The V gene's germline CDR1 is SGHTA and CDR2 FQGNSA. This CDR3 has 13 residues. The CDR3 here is CASNRGYKETQYF. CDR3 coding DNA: TGTGCCAGCAATCGGGGGTACAAAGAGACCCAGTACTTC.

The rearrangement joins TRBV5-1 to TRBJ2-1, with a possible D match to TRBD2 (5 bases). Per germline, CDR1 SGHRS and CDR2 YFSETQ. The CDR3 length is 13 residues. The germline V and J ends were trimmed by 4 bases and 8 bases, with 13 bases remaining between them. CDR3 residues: CASSDITGDEQFF. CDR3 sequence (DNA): TGCGCCAGCAGCGACATCACCGGGGATGAGCAGTTCTTC.

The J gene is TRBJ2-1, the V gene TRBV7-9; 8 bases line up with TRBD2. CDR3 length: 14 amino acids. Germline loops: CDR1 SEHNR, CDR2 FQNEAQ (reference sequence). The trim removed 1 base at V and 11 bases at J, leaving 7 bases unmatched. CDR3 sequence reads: CASSLVREGRQQFF. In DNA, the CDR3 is TGTGCCAGCAGCTTAGTTCGGGAGGGCCGGCAGCAGTTCTTC. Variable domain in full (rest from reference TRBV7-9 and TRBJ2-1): DTGVSQNPRHKITKRGQNVTFRCDPISEHNRLYWYRQTLGQGPEFLTYFQNEAQLEKSRLLSDRFSAERPKGSFSTLEIQRTEQGDSAMYLCASSLVREGRQQFFGPGTRLTVL.

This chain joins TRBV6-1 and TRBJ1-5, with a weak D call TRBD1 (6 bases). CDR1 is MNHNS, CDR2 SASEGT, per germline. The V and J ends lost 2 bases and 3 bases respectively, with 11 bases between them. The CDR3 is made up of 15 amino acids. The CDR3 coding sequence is TGTGCCAGCAGTGAAAATCCAGGGGCCAATCAGCCCCAGCATTTT. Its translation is CASSENPGANQPQHF.

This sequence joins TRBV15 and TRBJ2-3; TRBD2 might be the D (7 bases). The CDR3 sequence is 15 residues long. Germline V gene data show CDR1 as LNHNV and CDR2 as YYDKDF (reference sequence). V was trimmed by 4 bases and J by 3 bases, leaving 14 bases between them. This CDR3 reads CATSIREGGTDTQYF. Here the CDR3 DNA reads TGTGCCACCAGCATAAGGGAGGGGGGGACAGATACGCAGTATTTT.

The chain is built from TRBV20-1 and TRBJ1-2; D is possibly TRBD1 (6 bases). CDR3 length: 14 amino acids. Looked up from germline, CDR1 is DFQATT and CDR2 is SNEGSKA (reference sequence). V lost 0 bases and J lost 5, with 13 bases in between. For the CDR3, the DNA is TGCAGTGCTAGAGATCCTACAGGGCCATATGGCTACACCTTC. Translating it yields CSARDPTGPYGYTF.

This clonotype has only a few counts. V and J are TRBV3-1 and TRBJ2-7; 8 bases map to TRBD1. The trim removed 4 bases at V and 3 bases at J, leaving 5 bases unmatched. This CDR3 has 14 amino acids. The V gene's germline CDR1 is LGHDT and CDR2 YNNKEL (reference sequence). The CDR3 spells CASSPRGPVYEQYF. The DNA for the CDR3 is TGTGCCAGCAGCCCCAGGGGGCCAGTCTACGAGCAGTACTTC.

The CDR3 bases are TGTGCCAGCAACGCCGGGACACAAGAGACCCAGTACTTC. The encoded protein is CASNAGTQETQYF. The genes are TRBV2 and TRBJ2-5; perhaps TRBD1 as D (6 bases). The CDR3 length is 13 residues. V lost 7 bases and J 2 bases, leaving 11 bases between the germline ends. In germline, CDR1 is SNHLY, CDR2 FYNNEI. Together with reference TRBV2 and TRBJ2-5, the CDR3 gives the full variable domain: EPEVTQTPSHQVTQMGQEVILRCVPISNHLYFYWYRQILGQKVEFLVSFYNNEISEKSEIFDDQFSVERPDGSNFTLKIRSTKLEDSAMYFCASNAGTQETQYFGPGTRLLVL.

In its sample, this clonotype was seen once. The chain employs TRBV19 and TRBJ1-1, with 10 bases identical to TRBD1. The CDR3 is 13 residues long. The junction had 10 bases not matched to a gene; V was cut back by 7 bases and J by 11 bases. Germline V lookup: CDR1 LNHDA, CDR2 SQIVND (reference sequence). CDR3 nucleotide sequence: TGTGCCAGTACCTGGACAGGGGGGGACGGGGCTTTCTTT. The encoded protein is CASTWTGGDGAFF.

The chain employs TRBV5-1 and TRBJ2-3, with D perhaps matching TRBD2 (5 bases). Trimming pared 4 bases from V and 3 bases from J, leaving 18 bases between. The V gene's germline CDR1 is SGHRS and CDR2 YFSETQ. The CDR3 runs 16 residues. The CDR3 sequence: CASSQTASTGTDTQYF. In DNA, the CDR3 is TGCGCCAGCAGCCAAACGGCTTCGACGGGGACAGATACGCAGTATTTT.

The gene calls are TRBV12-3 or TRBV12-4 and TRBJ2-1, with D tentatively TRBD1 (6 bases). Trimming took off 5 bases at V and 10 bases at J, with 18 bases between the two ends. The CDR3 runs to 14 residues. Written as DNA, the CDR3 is TGTGCCAGCAGTCTTCGGGGTGGACAGACAGAGCAGTTCTTC. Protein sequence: CASSLRGGQTEQFF.

CDR3 in amino acids: CATSRDCSGANVLTF. Written as DNA, the CDR3 is TGTGCCACCAGCAGGGACTGCTCTGGGGCCAACGTCCTGACTTTC. The chain couples TRBV15 to TRBJ2-6; TRBD2 might be the D (5 bases). The germline V and J ends were trimmed by 3 bases and 0 bases, with 6 bases remaining between them. The CDR3 sequence is 15 residues long. Germline V gives CDR1 LNHNV, CDR2 YYDKDF (reference sequence).

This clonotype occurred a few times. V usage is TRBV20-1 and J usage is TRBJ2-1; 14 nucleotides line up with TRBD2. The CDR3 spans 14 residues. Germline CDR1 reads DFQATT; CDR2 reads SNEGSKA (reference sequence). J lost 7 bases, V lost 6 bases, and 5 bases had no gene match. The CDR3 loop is CSALTSGRGNEQFF. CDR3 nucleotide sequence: TGCAGTGCCCTGACTAGCGGGAGGGGTAATGAGCAGTTCTTC.

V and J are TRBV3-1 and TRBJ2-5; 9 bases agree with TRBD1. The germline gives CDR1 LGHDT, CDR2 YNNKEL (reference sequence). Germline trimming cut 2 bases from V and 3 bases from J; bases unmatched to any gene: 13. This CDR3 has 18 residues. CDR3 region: CASSQTSVGRDREETQYF. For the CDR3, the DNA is TGTGCCAGCAGCCAAACCAGCGTCGGCAGGGACAGGGAAGAGACCCAGTACTTC.

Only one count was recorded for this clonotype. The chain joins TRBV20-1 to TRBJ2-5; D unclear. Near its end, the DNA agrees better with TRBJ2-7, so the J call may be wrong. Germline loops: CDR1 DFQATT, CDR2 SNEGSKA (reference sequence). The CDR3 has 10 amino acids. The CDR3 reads CSASEDEQYF. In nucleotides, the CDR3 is TGCAGTGCTAGCGAGGACGAGCAGTACTTC.

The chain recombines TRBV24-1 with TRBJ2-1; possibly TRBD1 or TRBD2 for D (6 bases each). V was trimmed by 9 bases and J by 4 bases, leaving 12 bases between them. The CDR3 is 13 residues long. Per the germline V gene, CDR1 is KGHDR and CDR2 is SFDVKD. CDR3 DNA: TGTGCCACCCAAGGGGGGCCGTACAATGAGCAGTTCTTC. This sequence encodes CATQGGPYNEQFF.

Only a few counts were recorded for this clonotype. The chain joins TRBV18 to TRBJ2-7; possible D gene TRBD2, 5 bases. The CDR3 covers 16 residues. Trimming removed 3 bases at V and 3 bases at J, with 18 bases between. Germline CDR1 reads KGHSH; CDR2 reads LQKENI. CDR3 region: CASSPGFGSSGYEQYF. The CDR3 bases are TGTGCCAGCTCACCCGGGTTTGGGAGTTCGGGCTACGAGCAGTACTTC.

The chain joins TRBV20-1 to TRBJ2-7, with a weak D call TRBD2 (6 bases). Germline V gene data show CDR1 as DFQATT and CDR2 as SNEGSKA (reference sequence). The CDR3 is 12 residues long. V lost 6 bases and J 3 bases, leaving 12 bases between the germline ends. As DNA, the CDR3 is TGCAGTGCCAAGGGAGCGGGCTACGAGCAGTACTTC. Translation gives CSAKGAGYEQYF.

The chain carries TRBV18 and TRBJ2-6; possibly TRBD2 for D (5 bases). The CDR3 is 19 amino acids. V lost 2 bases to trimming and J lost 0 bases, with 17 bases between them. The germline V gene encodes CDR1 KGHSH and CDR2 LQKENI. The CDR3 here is CASSPWRGSGISGANVLTF. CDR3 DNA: TGTGCCAGCTCACCATGGAGAGGGTCAGGAATCTCTGGGGCCAACGTCCTGACTTTC.

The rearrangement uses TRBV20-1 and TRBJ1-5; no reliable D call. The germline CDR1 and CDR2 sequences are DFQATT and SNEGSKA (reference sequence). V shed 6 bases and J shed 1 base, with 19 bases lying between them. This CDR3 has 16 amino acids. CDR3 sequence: CSATSPGGLSNQPQHF. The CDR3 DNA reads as TGCAGTGCGACTAGCCCCGGCGGCCTCAGCAATCAGCCCCAGCATTTT.

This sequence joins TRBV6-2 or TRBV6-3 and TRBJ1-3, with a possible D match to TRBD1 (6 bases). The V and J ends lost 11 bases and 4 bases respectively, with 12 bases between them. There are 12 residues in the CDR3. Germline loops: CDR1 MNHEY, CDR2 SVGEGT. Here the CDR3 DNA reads TGTGCCTGCCGGACAGCCGGAAACACCATATATTTT. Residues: CACRTAGNTIYF.